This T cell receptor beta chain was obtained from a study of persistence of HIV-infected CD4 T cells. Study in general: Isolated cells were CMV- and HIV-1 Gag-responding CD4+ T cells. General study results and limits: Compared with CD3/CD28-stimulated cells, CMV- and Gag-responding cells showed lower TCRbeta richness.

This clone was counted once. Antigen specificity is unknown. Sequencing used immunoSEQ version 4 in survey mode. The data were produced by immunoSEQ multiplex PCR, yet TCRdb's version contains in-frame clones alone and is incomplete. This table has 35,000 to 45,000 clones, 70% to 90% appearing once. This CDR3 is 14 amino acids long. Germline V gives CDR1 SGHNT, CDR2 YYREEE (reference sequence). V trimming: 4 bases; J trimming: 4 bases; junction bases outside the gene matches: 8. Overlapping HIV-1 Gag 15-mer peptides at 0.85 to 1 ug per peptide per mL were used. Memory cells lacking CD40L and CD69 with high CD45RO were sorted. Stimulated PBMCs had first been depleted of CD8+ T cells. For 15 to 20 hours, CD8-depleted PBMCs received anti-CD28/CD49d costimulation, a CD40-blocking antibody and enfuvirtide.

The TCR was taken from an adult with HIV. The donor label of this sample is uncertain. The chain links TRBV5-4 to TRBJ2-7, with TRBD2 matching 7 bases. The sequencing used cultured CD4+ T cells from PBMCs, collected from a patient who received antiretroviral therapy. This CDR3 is CASSPDSSGYEQYF. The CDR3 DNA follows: TGTGCCAGCAGCCCGGACTCTAGCGGATACGAGCAGTACTTC. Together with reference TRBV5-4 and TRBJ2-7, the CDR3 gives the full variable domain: ETGVTQSPTHLIKTRGQQVTLRCSSQSGHNTVSWYQQALGQGPQFIFQYYREEENGRGNFPPRFSGLQFPNYSSELNVNALELDDSALYLCASSPDSSGYEQYFGPGTRLTVT.